The TCR beta chain described here comes from a study of cytomegalovirus exposure and HLA in healthy donors. CDR1 is MGHRA and CDR2 is YSYEKL in the germline V gene. The CDR3 is 17 residues long. V was clipped by 2 bases and J by 8 bases, with 19 bases between them. This clone has more than one count but fewer than ten. PCR used 60 Vbeta primers and 13 Jbeta primers. Produced via immunoSEQ multiplex PCR; TCRdb's table is partial and in-frame only. The profile shows 100,000 to 150,000 clones, almost 80% of them singletons. The clonotype was recovered from a female donor in good health and CMV-seronegative. This sequence joins TRBV4-1 and TRBJ1-6; possible D gene TRBD1, 5 bases. Sequenced material: PBMCs. CDR3 sequence (DNA): TGCGCCAGCAGCCAACTCCAGGGTCGGTTAGGACATTCACCCCTCCACTTT. It codes for CASSQLQGRLGHSPLHF.